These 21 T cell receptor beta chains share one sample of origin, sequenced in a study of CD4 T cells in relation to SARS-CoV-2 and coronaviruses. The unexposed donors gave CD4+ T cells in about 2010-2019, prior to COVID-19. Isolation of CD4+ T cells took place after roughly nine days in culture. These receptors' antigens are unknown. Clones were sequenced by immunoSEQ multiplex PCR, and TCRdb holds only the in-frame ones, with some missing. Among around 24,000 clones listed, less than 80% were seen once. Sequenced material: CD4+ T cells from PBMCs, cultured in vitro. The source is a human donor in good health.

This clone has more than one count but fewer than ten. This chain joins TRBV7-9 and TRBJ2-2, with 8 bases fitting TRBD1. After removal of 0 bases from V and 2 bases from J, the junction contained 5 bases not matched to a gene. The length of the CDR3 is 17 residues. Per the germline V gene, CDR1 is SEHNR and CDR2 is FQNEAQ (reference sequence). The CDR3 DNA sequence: TGTGCCAGCAGCTTAGCCCGGGACAGGCAAAACACCGGGGAGCTGTTTTTT. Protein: CASSLARDRQNTGELFF.

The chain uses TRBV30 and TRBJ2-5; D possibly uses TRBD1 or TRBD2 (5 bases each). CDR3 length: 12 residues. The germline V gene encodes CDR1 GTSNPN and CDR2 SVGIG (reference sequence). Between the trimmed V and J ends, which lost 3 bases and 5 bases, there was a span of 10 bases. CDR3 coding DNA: TGTGCCTGGAGCGGGACGAGGGAGACCCAGTACTTC. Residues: CAWSGTRETQYF.

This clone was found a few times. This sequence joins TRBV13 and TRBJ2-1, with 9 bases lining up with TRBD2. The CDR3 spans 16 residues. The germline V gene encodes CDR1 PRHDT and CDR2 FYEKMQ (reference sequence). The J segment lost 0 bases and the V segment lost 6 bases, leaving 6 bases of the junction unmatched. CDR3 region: CASRANSGSSYNEQFF. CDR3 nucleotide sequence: TGTGCCAGCAGAGCGAATAGCGGGAGCTCCTACAATGAGCAGTTCTTC.

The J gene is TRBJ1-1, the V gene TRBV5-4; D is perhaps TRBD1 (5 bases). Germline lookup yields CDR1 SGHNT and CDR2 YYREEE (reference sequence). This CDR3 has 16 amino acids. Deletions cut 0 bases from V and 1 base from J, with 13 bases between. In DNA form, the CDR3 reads TGTGCCAGCAGCTTGGAGGCGGGACTAGGGAACACTGAAGCTTTCTTT. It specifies CASSLEAGLGNTEAFF.

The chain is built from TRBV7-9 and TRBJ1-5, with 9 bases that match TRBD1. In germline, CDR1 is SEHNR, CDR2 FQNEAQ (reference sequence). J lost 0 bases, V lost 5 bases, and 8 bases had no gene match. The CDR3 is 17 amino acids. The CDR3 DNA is TGTGCCAGCAGCCGGGGACAGGGAGCCCATAGCAATCAGCCCCAGCATTTT. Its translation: CASSRGQGAHSNQPQHF.

CDR3 sequence (DNA): TGTGCCAGCAGCTTAGCCGGGGATAATTCACCCCTCCACTTT. This encodes CASSLAGDNSPLHF. The chain uses TRBV7-9 and TRBJ1-6; D gene uncertain. Germline lookup yields CDR1 SEHNR and CDR2 FQNEAQ (reference sequence). The CDR3 runs to 14 residues. The germline V and J ends were trimmed by 0 bases and 5 bases, with 5 bases remaining between them.

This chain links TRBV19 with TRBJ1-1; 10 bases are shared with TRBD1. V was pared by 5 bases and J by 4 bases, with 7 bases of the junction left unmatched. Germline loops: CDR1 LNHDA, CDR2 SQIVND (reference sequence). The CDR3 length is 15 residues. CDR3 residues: CASSLGQGVITEAFF. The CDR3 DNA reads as TGTGCCAGTAGTCTAGGACAGGGGGTAATCACTGAAGCTTTCTTT. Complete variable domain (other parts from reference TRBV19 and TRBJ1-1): DGGITQSPKYLFRKEGQNVTLSCEQNLNHDAMYWYRQDPGQGLRLIYYSQIVNDFQKGDIAEGYSVSREKKESFPLTVTSAQKNPTAFYLCASSLGQGVITEAFFGQGTRLTVV.

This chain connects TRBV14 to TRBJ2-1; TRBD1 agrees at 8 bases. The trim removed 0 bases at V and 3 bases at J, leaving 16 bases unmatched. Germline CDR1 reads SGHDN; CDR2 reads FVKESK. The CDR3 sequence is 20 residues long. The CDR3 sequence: CASSQDQQGGPYRSYNEQFF. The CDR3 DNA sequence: TGTGCCAGCAGCCAAGATCAACAGGGGGGCCCCTACCGTAGCTACAATGAGCAGTTCTTC.

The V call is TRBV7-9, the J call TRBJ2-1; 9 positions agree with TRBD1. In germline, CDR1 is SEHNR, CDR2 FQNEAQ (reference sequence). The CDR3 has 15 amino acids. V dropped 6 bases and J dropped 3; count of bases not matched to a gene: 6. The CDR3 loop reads CASSTQGAGYNEQFF. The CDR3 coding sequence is TGTGCCAGCAGTACACAGGGGGCGGGCTACAATGAGCAGTTCTTC. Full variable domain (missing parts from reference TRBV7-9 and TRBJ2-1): DTGVSQNPRHKITKRGQNVTFRCDPISEHNRLYWYRQTLGQGPEFLTYFQNEAQLEKSRLLSDRFSAERPKGSFSTLEIQRTEQGDSAMYLCASSTQGAGYNEQFFGPGTRLTVL.

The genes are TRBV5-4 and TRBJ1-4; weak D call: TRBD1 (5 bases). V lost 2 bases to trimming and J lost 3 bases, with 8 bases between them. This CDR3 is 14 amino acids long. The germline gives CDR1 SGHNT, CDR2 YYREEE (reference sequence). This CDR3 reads CASSLRGPNEKLFF. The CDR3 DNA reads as TGTGCCAGCAGCTTACGGGGCCCTAATGAAAAACTGTTTTTT. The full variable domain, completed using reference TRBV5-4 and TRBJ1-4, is ETGVTQSPTHLIKTRGQQVTLRCSSQSGHNTVSWYQQALGQGPQFIFQYYREEENGRGNFPPRFSGLQFPNYSSELNVNALELDDSALYLCASSLRGPNEKLFFGSGTQLSVL.

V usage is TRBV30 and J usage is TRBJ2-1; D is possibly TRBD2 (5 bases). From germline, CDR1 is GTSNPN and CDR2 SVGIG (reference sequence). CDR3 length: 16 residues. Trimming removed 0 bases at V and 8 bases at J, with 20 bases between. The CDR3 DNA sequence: TGTGCCTGGAGTGTGTGGGTGAGAGGGCCTTGGGATGAGCAGTTCTTC. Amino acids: CAWSVWVRGPWDEQFF.

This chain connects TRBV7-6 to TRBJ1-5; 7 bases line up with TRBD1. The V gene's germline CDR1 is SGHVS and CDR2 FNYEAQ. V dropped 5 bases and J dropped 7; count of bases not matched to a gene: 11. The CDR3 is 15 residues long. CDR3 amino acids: CASSQLTGLGQPQHF. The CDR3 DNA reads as TGTGCCAGCAGCCAATTGACAGGGCTGGGGCAGCCCCAGCATTTT.

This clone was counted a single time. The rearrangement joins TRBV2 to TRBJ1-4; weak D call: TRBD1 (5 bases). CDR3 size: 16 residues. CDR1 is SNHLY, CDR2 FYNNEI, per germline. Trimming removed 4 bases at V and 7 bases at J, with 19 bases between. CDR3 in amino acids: CASSGDRLGPSEKLFF. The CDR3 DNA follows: TGTGCCAGCAGTGGTGACAGATTGGGGCCCAGTGAAAAACTGTTTTTT.

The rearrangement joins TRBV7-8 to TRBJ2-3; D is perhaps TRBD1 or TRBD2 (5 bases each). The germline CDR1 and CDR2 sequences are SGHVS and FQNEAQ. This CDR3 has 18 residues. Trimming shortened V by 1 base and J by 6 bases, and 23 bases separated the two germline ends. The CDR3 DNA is TGTGCCAGCAGCTTAGATGGTGGGGGTAGTCCCCCCTGGGATACGCAGTATTTT. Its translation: CASSLDGGGSPPWDTQYF.

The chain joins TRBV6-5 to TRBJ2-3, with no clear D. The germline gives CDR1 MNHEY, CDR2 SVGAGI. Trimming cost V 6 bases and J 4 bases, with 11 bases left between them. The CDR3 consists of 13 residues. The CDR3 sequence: CASRADVPDTQYF. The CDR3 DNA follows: TGTGCCAGCAGGGCGGACGTTCCAGATACGCAGTATTTT.

CDR3 residues: CASSYSGGLLWPQHF. In DNA, the CDR3 is TGTGCCAGCAGTTACTCCGGGGGGTTACTTTGGCCCCAGCATTTT. V gene TRBV6-2 or TRBV6-3 combines with J gene TRBJ1-5; D perhaps matches TRBD1 (5 bases). CDR1 MNHEY and CDR2 SVGEGT come from the germline V gene. V was clipped by 0 bases and J by 9 bases, with 15 bases between them. CDR3 length: 15 residues.

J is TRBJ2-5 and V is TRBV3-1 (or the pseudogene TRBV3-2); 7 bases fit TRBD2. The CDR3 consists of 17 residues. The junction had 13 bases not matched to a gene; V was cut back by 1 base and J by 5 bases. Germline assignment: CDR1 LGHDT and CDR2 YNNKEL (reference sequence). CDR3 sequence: CASSQVPSGRRGETQYF. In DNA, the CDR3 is TGTGCCAGCAGCCAAGTACCGAGCGGTCGGCGGGGGGAGACCCAGTACTTC.

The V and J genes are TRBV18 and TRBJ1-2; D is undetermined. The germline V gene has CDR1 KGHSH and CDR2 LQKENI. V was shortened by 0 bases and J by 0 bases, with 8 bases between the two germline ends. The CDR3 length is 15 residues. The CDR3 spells CASSPPNQANYGYTF. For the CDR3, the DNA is TGTGCCAGCTCACCACCGAATCAGGCTAACTATGGCTACACCTTC.

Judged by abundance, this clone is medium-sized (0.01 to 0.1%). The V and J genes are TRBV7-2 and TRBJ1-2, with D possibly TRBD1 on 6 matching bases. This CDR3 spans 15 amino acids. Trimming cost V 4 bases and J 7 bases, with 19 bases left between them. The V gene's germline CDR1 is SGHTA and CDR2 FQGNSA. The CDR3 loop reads CASSSYRDGYGGYTF. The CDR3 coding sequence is TGTGCCAGCAGCTCTTACAGGGACGGGTATGGTGGCTACACCTTC.

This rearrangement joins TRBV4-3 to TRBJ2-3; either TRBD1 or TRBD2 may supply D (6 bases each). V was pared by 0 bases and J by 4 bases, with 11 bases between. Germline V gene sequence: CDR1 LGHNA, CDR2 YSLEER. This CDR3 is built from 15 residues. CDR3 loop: CASSQDAGEADTQYF. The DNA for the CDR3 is TGCGCCAGCAGCCAAGATGCAGGGGAGGCAGATACGCAGTATTTT.

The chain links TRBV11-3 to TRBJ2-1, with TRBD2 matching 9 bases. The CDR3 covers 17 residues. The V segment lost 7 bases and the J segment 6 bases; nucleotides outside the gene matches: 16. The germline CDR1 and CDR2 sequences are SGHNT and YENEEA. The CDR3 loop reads CASILKDISGGTNEQFF. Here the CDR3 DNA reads TGTGCCAGCATTCTTAAAGATATTAGCGGGGGTACCAATGAGCAGTTCTTC.